This is a list of T cell receptor beta chains from one sample in a study of cytomegalovirus exposure and HLA in healthy donors. Profiling relied on immunoSEQ multiplex PCR, and the TCRdb table lists in-frame clones only, not all of them. The table lists some 260,000 clones, roughly 91% of them singletons. Specimen: PBMCs. These receptors were obtained from a woman in her twenties or thirties in good health and CMV-seronegative. CDR3s include the opening cysteine and the closing phenylalanine or tryptophan. Each record gives: J gene, V gene, clone size, D gene, CDR3 protein, CDR3 DNA. D genes are given only for firm matches. Clone size is shown for a subset of rows, as once, few, many or a class of expanded clone.

J: TRBJ1-4; V: TRBV18; size: -; D: TRBD1; CDR3: CASSPSLTGREKLFF; DNA: TGTGCCAGCTCACCAAGCTTGACAGGGAGGGAAAAACTGTTTTTT
J: TRBJ1-3; V: TRBV9; size: few; D: -; CDR3: CASSVGRTHGNTIYF; DNA: TGTGCCAGCAGCGTAGGGCGTACGCATGGAAACACCATATATTTT
J: TRBJ2-3; V: TRBV4-3; size: -; D: TRBD2; CDR3: CASSQALVGLGPSTDTQYF; DNA: TGCGCCAGCAGCCAAGCATTAGTCGGACTAGGGCCTAGCACAGATACGCAGTATTTT
J: TRBJ2-5; V: TRBV7-9; size: -; D: -; CDR3: CASTPGKAGETQYF; DNA: TGTGCCAGCACCCCCGGCAAGGCGGGAGAGACCCAGTACTTC
J: TRBJ2-7; V: TRBV5-4; size: few; D: -; CDR3: CASSLDYEQYF; DNA: TGTGCCAGCAGCTTGGACTACGAGCAGTACTTC
J: TRBJ1-1; V: TRBV25-1; size: -; D: -; CDR3: CASSAGSGTEAFF; DNA: TGTGCCAGCAGTGCAGGGTCCGGCACTGAAGCTTTCTTT
J: TRBJ2-5; V: TRBV7-3; size: few; D: -; CDR3: CASSRMAGETQYF; DNA: TGTGCCAGCAGCCGGATGGCGGGAGAGACCCAGTACTTC
J: TRBJ2-7; V: TRBV5-1; size: -; D: -; CDR3: CASSLAFSSYEQYF; DNA: TGCGCCAGCAGCTTGGCCTTCAGCTCCTACGAGCAGTACTTC
J: TRBJ2-7; V: TRBV29-1; size: -; D: TRBD2; CDR3: CSVAGTSEAYEQYF; DNA: TGCAGCGTAGCCGGGACTAGTGAGGCCTACGAGCAGTACTTC
J: TRBJ2-5; V: TRBV7-9; size: -; D: -; CDR3: CASSLGGMETQYF; DNA: TGTGCCAGCAGCTTAGGGGGTATGGAGACCCAGTACTTC
J: TRBJ1-2; V: TRBV9; size: once; D: -; CDR3: CASSVNTDSAGYGYTF; DNA: TGTGCCAGCAGCGTCAATACGGACAGCGCAGGCTATGGCTACACCTTC
J: TRBJ2-7; V: TRBV7-2; size: -; D: -; CDR3: CASSFRLTYSYEQYF; DNA: TGTGCCAGCAGCTTCCGACTAACCTACTCCTACGAGCAGTACTTC
J: TRBJ1-5; V: TRBV5-4; size: -; D: -; CDR3: CAQLWGASNQPQHF; DNA: TGTGCCCAGCTTTGGGGGGCGAGCAATCAGCCCCAGCATTTT
J: TRBJ2-3; V: TRBV27; size: -; D: TRBD2; CDR3: CASSWTSGSTDTQYF; DNA: TGTGCCAGCAGTTGGACTAGCGGCAGTACAGATACGCAGTATTTT
J: TRBJ2-3; V: TRBV6-6; size: -; D: -; CDR3: CASKYADTQYF; DNA: TGTGCCAGCAAGTATGCAGATACGCAGTATTTT
J: TRBJ2-5; V: TRBV5-1; size: -; D: TRBD2; CDR3: CASSLAEGGRGETQYF; DNA: TGCGCCAGCAGCTTGGCCGAGGGAGGGAGGGGAGAGACCCAGTACTTC
J: TRBJ2-7; V: TRBV11-2; size: -; D: -; CDR3: CASSPRTERATLLEQYF; DNA: TGTGCCAGCAGCCCGCGAACAGAGAGAGCTACCCTTTTGGAGCAGTACTTC
J: TRBJ2-5; V: TRBV29-1; size: -; D: TRBD1; CDR3: CSGSDRGRLGLGGQETQYF; DNA: TGCAGCGGATCGGACAGGGGGAGGTTAGGCTTAGGCGGGCAAGAGACCCAGTACTTC
J: TRBJ2-3; V: TRBV7-3; size: -; D: TRBD1; CDR3: CASSSTQGSTDTQYF; DNA: TGTGCCAGCAGCTCGACACAGGGGAGCACAGATACGCAGTATTTT
J: TRBJ2-2; V: TRBV15; size: -; D: -; CDR3: CATSRLTGELFF; DNA: TGTGCCACCAGCAGGTTAACCGGGGAGCTGTTTTTT
J: TRBJ2-1; V: TRBV25-1; size: -; D: TRBD2; CDR3: CASDTGLAKNEQFF; DNA: TGTGCCAGCGATACGGGACTAGCCAAAAATGAGCAGTTCTTC
J: TRBJ2-2; V: TRBV18; size: once; D: -; CDR3: CASSPQNTGELFF; DNA: TGTGCCAGCTCACCACAGAACACCGGGGAGCTGTTTTTT
J: TRBJ2-2; V: TRBV29-1; size: -; D: -; CDR3: CSVQGGTGELFF; DNA: TGCAGCGTTCAGGGTGGAACCGGGGAGCTGTTTTTT
J: TRBJ2-3; V: TRBV21-1; size: -; D: -; CDR3: CASSKVEPNGTQYF; DNA: TGTGCCAGCAGCAAAGTTGAGCCTAATGGTACGCAGTATTTT
J: TRBJ2-7; V: TRBV7-8; size: once; D: -; CDR3: CASSLVSADSPRYEQYF; DNA: TGTGCCAGCAGCTTAGTTTCGGCGGACTCTCCCCGCTACGAGCAGTACTTC
J: TRBJ2-7; V: TRBV27; size: -; D: TRBD1; CDR3: CASSSRDRIYEQYF; DNA: TGTGCCAGCAGTTCCCGGGACAGAATCTACGAGCAGTACTTC
J: TRBJ1-5; V: TRBV30; size: -; D: -; CDR3: CAWSTGDGNQPQHF; DNA: TGTGCCTGGAGTACAGGTGATGGAAATCAGCCCCAGCATTTT
J: TRBJ1-1; V: TRBV7-8; size: -; D: -; CDR3: CASSLAMAGNTEAFF; DNA: TGTGCCAGCAGCTTAGCGATGGCAGGGAACACTGAAGCTTTCTTT
J: TRBJ1-2; V: TRBV5-1; size: -; D: -; CDR3: CASSLGGQNYGYTF; DNA: TGCGCCAGCAGCTTGGGGGGCCAAAACTATGGCTACACCTTC
J: TRBJ2-7; V: TRBV18; size: -; D: -; CDR3: CASSLDTYEQYF; DNA: TGTGCCAGCTCACTAGACACCTACGAGCAGTACTTC
J: TRBJ2-5; V: TRBV9; size: -; D: TRBD1; CDR3: CASSHRRDRGWGETQYF; DNA: TGTGCCAGCAGTCACCGGAGGGACAGGGGTTGGGGAGAGACCCAGTACTTC
J: TRBJ2-7; V: TRBV4-3; size: -; D: TRBD1; CDR3: CASSQALGDRGYEQYF; DNA: TGCGCCAGCAGCCAAGCCTTGGGGGACAGGGGCTACGAGCAGTACTTC
J: TRBJ2-7; V: TRBV28; size: once; D: -; CDR3: CASTDSSYEQYF; DNA: TGTGCCAGCACCGACAGTTCCTACGAGCAGTACTTC
J: TRBJ1-5; V: TRBV19; size: few; D: -; CDR3: CASSIIGLNQPQHF; DNA: TGTGCCAGTAGTATTATTGGTCTCAATCAGCCCCAGCATTTT
J: TRBJ2-5; V: TRBV28; size: -; D: -; CDR3: CASSLGTGSEQGWETQYF; DNA: TGTGCCAGCAGTTTAGGGACGGGTAGCGAGCAGGGTTGGGAGACCCAGTACTTC
J: TRBJ1-3; V: TRBV6-5; size: few; D: -; CDR3: CASGDTLYGNTIYF; DNA: TGTGCCAGTGGGGACACCTTATACGGAAACACCATATATTTT
J: TRBJ2-3; V: TRBV10-3; size: -; D: -; CDR3: CAIAPGDTQYF; DNA: TGTGCCATCGCCCCAGGAGATACGCAGTATTTT
J: TRBJ1-3; V: TRBV30; size: few; D: -; CDR3: CAWSSGTTGNTIYF; DNA: TGTGCCTGGAGTTCCGGGACAACAGGAAACACCATATATTTT
J: TRBJ2-7; V: TRBV5-1; size: -; D: TRBD2; CDR3: CASGPGVGGNYEQYF; DNA: TGCGCCAGCGGCCCCGGGGTGGGAGGGAACTACGAGCAGTACTTC
J: TRBJ2-2; V: TRBV6-1; size: -; D: TRBD2; CDR3: CASSEGRGGLTTGELFF; DNA: TGTGCCAGCAGTGAAGGAAGGGGAGGGCTCACCACCGGGGAGCTGTTTTTT
J: TRBJ2-7; V: TRBV6-5; size: -; D: TRBD2; CDR3: CASSSGAAGGHYEQYF; DNA: TGTGCCAGCAGTTCTGGCGCGGCGGGAGGTCACTACGAGCAGTACTTC
J: TRBJ1-1; V: TRBV7-3; size: -; D: -; CDR3: CASSPQGTSREAFF; DNA: TGTGCCAGCAGCCCGCAGGGGACGAGTAGGGAAGCTTTCTTT
J: TRBJ2-2; V: TRBV4-2; size: -; D: TRBD1; CDR3: CASSFTSQGGTGELFF; DNA: TGTGCCAGCAGCTTTACGTCACAGGGGGGTACCGGGGAGCTGTTTTTT
J: TRBJ2-7; V: TRBV4-3; size: -; D: -; CDR3: CASSQDLSRIYEQYF; DNA: TGCGCCAGCAGCCAAGATCTGTCCAGAATCTACGAGCAGTACTTC
J: TRBJ2-1; V: TRBV27; size: -; D: -; CDR3: CASSLGSYNEQFF; DNA: TGTGCCAGCAGTTTAGGATCCTACAATGAGCAGTTCTTC
J: TRBJ2-2; V: TRBV7-3; size: -; D: -; CDR3: CASSLGLLTGELFF; DNA: TGTGCCAGCAGCTTAGGCCTACTAACCGGGGAGCTGTTTTTT
J: TRBJ2-1; V: TRBV19; size: -; D: -; CDR3: CASSIWGDEQFF; DNA: TGTGCCAGTAGTATTTGGGGAGATGAGCAGTTCTTC
J: TRBJ2-7; V: TRBV19; size: -; D: -; CDR3: CASSIDQGGTRQYF; DNA: TGTGCCAGTAGTATAGATCAAGGCGGCACGCGGCAGTACTTC
J: TRBJ2-1; V: TRBV27; size: -; D: -; CDR3: CASSLALSYNEQFF; DNA: TGTGCCAGCAGTTTAGCCCTCTCCTACAATGAGCAGTTCTTC
J: TRBJ2-1; V: TRBV9; size: -; D: TRBD2; CDR3: CASSVSGKEYNEQFF; DNA: TGTGCCAGCAGCGTAAGCGGGAAAGAGTACAATGAGCAGTTCTTC
J: TRBJ2-1; V: TRBV28; size: -; D: TRBD2; CDR3: CASSLGLAGVRNEQFF; DNA: TGTGCCAGCAGCCTGGGACTAGCGGGAGTTCGCAATGAGCAGTTCTTC
J: TRBJ2-7; V: TRBV4-3; size: -; D: -; CDR3: CASSQDPISYEQYF; DNA: TGCGCCAGCAGCCAAGATCCCATTTCCTACGAGCAGTACTTC